A single sample gave rise to the 3 T cell receptor beta chains below, sequenced in a study of blood T cell repertoires in COVID-19. Method: immunoSEQ multiplex PCR; TCRdb's copy keeps in-frame clones and lacks some. The sample comprises some 78,000 clones, about 88% of which are singletons, and roughly 12% rests with the top ten. Sequenced sample: peripheral blood. These receptors were obtained from a man between 65 and 85 years old with active or convalescent COVID-19.

The chain carries TRBV6-5 and TRBJ1-1; the match to TRBD1 covers 7 bases. V was clipped by 0 bases and J by 7 bases; unmatched bases: 5. The germline V gene has CDR1 MNHEY and CDR2 SVGAGI. The CDR3 is made up of 14 amino acids. The CDR3 DNA reads as TGTGCCAGCAGTTACTCGGGACAGTCGTTTGAAGCTTTCTTT. Translating gives CASSYSGQSFEAFF.

Here the CDR3 reads CASSYSQGSIDGYTF. The CDR3 nucleotides are TGTGCCAGCAGTTACTCCCAGGGCTCCATTGATGGCTACACCTTC. The chain recombines TRBV6-2 or TRBV6-3 with TRBJ1-2, with TRBD1 as a possible D gene (5 bases). Trimming took 0 bases from V and 6 from J, leaving 14 bases between them. Germline loops: CDR1 MNHEY, CDR2 SVGEGT. This CDR3 is built from 15 residues.

The rearrangement links TRBV2 to TRBJ2-1; D may be TRBD1 (5 bases). Germline CDR1 reads SNHLY; CDR2 reads FYNNEI. The CDR3 covers 14 residues. V gave up 7 bases and J gave up 10 bases, with 20 bases separating them. CDR3 sequence (DNA): TGTGCCAGCAAGCCTTCAACTCAGGGCTCCGAGCAGTTCTTC. It yields the protein CASKPSTQGSEQFF.